This T cell receptor (beta chain) was retrieved from a study of blood T cell repertoires in COVID-19. On the study more broadly: The United States, Italy and Spain provided the acute and convalescent COVID-19 samples. Sources were T cells, B-cell-depleted T cells, or PBMCs; the material itself was cDNA or gDNA.

As processed by the authors: For nucleated cells, counts were estimated from reference gene primer amplification. Sequencing was performed with immunoSEQ multiplex PCR; in TCRdb, only in-frame clones are kept and a portion is missing. V, J and clone size are taken as reported in that table, and D and trimming were inferred from the DNA itself. The repertoire holds roughly 190,000 clones, with 82% as singletons. The Seattle patients, enrolled during active infection, were followed longitudinally. The germline gives CDR1 MDHEN, CDR2 SYDVKM. The ends were cut back, 6 bases at V and 6 bases at J, with 15 bases in the middle. The CDR3 extends over 14 amino acids.

The chain links TRBV28 to TRBJ1-5, with D perhaps TRBD1 (6 bases). The sequenced material came from peripheral blood. The sequence derives from a woman aged 55-75 years with COVID-19, enrolled during active disease. The CDR3 nucleotides are TGTGCCAGCAGCGGCCCTACAGGGACTCAGCCCCAGCATTTT. Its translation is CASSGPTGTQPQHF. Complete variable domain (other parts from reference TRBV28 and TRBJ1-5): DVKVTQSSRYLVKRTGEKVFLECVQDMDHENMFWYRQDPGLGLRLIYFSYDVKMKEKGDIPEGYSVSREKKERFSLILESASTNQTSMYLCASSGPTGTQPQHFGDGTRLSIL.